Listed below are T cell receptor beta chains from one sample, sequenced in a study of T-cell reconstitution after alpha-beta-depleted transplantation in children. TCRdb used MiXCR to reprocess the PCR reads, holding one entry per CDR3 protein. The repertoire holds about 980,000 distinct CDR3 sequences, around 30% seen once, with 28% in the top ten. The sample consisted of PBMCs, mostly from graft donor cells, taken 360 days after TCRalphabeta/CD19-depleted stem cell transplant. These receptors all come from a boy younger than two who had a stem cell transplant for SCID, so the T cells may come from the graft donor. The CDR3 runs from the conserved cysteine through the conserved F or W.

V gene	J gene	CDR3 protein
TRBV7-2	TRBJ2-1	CASSLPGTGSNERFF
TRBV4-2	TRBJ2-3	CASSQERLGGESSTDTQYF
TRBV5-1	TRBJ1-1	CASSLEGGQGEAFF
TRBV9	TRBJ2-1	CASSGGSLSYNEQFF
TRBV6-5	TRBJ2-1	CASSYSPSPVGGEQFF
TRBV6-1	TRBJ2-3	CASTRTSGGSRDTQYF
TRBV20-1	TRBJ1-3	CSARAAGSGNTIYF
TRBV5-1	TRBJ2-3	CASVPGGPVDTQYF
TRBV5-1	TRBJ2-2	CASSLTQFKVGELFF
TRBV11-2	TRBJ2-5	CASSPRGLLPEETQYF
TRBV9	TRBJ2-3	CASSVGRRAGSTDTQYF
TRBV5-1	TRBJ1-1	CASSLDGALTSTEAFF
TRBV10-3	TRBJ2-7	CAIRSPGQGGYEQYF